This entry describes one TCR beta chain. The antigen remains unidentified. This CDR3 contains 17 residues. The germline V gene encodes CDR1 ENHRY and CDR2 SYGVKD. V was cut by 0 bases and J by 2 bases, with 15 bases left in between. The data stem from a study of cytomegalovirus exposure and HLA in healthy donors. Whole-study results and caveats: Most of the CMV-associated TCR beta chains (in a later analysis) appeared to be HLA-restricted.

The PCR employed 60 Vbeta primers together with 13 Jbeta primers. Clones were read by immunoSEQ multiplex PCR, and TCRdb kept only the in-frame ones, dropping some. In the table there are 200,000 to 250,000 clones, roughly 80% of which are singletons. The receptor's source is a girl aged 2-10 years in good health and CMV-seronegative. Sequencing was performed on PBMCs. The V and J genes are TRBV10-3 and TRBJ2-3, with a weak D call TRBD2 (5 bases). The CDR3 reads CAISESTTPLTTDTQYF. The CDR3 coding sequence is TGTGCCATCAGTGAGTCGACTACTCCGCTAACCACAGATACGCAGTATTTT.